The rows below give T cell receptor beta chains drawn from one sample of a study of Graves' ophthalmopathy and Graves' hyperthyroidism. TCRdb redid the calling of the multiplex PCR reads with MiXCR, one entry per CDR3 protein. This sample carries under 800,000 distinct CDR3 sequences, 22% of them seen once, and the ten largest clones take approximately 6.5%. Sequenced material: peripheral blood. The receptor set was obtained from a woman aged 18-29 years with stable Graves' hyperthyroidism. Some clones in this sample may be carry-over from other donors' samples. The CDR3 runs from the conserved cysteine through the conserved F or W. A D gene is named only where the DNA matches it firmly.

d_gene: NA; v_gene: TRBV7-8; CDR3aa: CASSSPGGSGIRETQYF
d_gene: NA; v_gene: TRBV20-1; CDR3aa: CSATRWSSSSYEQYF
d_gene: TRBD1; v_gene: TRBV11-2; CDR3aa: CASSPGTGSPNEQYF
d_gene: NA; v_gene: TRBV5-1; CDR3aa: CASRIQMNTEAFF
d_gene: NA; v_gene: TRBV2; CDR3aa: CASSGRAGTEAFF
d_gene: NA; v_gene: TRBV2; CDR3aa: CASRGGTNSPLHF
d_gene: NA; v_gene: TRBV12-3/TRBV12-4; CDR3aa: CASIPGPPTGELFF
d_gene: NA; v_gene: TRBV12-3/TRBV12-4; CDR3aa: CASIPGGGNQPQHF
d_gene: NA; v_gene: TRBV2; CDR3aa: CASSENAVGPYGYTF
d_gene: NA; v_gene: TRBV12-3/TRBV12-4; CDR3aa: CASSKDSSPLHF
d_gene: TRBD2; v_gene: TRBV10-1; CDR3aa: CASSESLAGAYEQYF